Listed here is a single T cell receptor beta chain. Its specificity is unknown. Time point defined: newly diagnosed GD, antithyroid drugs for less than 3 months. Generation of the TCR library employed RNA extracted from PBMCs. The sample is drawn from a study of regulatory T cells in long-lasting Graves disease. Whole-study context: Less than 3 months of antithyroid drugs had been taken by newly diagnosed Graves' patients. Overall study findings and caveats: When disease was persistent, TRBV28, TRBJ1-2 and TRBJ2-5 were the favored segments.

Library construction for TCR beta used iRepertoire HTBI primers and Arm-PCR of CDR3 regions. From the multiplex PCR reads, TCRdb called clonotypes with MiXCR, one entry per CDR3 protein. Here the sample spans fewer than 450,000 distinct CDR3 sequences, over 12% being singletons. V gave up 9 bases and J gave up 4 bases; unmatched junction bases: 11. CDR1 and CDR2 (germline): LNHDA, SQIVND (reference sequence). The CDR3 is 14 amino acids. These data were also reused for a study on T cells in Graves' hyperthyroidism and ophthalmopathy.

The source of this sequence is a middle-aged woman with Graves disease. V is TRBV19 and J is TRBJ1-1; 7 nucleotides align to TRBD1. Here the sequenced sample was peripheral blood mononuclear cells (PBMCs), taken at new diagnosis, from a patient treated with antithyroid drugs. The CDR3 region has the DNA TGTGCCAGCCGCCACCGACAGGGAGGCACTGAAGCTTTCTTT. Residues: CASRHRQGGTEAFF.